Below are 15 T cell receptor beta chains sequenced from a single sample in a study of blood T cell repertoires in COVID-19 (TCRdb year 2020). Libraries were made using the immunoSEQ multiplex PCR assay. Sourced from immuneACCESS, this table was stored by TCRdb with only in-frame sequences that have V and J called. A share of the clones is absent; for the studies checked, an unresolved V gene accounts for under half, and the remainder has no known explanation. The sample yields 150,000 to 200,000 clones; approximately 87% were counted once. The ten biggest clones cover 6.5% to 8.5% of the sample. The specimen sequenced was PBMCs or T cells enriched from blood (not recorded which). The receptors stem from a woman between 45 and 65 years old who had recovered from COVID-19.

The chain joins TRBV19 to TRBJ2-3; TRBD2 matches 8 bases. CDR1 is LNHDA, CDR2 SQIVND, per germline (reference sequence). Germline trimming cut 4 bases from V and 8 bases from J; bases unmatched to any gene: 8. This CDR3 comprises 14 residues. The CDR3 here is CASSTQAGEGTQYF. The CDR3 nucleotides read TGTGCCAGTAGTACGCAAGCGGGGGAGGGTACGCAGTATTTT.

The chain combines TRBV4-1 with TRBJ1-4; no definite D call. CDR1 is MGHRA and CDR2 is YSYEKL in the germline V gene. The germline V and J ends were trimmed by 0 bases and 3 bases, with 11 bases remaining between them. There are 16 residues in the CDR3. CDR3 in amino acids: CASSQESQRPNEKLFF. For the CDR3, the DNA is TGCGCCAGCAGCCAAGAATCGCAGCGACCTAATGAAAAACTGTTTTTT.

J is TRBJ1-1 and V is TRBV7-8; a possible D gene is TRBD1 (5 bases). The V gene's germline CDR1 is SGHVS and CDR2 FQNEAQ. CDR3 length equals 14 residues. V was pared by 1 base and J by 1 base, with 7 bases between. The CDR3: CASSLVGGNTEAFF. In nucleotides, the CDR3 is TGTGCCAGCAGCTTAGTGGGGGGGAACACTGAAGCTTTCTTT.

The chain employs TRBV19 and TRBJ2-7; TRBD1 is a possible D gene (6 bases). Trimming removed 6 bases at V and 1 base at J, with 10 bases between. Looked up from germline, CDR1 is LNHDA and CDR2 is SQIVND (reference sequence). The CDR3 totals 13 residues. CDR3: CASSGTPSYEQYF. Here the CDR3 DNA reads TGTGCCAGTAGCGGGACACCATCCTACGAGCAGTACTTC.

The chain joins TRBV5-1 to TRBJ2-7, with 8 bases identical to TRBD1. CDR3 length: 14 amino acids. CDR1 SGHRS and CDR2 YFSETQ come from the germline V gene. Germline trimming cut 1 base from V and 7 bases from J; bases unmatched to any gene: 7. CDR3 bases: TGCGCCAGCAGCTTGCGGACAGGGTCGGAAGAGCAGTACTTC. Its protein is CASSLRTGSEEQYF.

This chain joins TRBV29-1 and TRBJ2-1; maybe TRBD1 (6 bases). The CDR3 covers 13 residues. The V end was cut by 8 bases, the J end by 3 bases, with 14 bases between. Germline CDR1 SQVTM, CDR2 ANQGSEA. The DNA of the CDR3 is TGCAGCTTCTATAGGGGGAGCTACAATGAGCAGTTCTTC. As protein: CSFYRGSYNEQFF.

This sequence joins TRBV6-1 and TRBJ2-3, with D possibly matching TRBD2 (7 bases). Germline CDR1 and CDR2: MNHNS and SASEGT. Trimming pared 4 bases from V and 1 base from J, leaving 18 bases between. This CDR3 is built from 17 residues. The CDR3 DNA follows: TGTGCCAGCAGTGGAACTGGGGGAGGGGGGCGCACAGATACGCAGTATTTT. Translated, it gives CASSGTGGGGRTDTQYF.

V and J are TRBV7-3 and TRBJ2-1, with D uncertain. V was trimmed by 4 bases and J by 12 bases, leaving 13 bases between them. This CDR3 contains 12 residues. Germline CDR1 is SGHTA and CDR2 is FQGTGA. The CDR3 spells CASSSSDLRQFF. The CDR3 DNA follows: TGTGCCAGCAGCTCTTCTGATCTAAGGCAGTTCTTC.

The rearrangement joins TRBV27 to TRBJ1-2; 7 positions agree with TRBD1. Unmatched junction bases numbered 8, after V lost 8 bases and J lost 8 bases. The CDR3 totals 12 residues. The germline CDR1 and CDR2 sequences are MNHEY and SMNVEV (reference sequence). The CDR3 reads CASGSQGIGYTF. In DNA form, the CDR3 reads TGTGCCAGCGGGTCACAGGGGATAGGCTACACCTTC.

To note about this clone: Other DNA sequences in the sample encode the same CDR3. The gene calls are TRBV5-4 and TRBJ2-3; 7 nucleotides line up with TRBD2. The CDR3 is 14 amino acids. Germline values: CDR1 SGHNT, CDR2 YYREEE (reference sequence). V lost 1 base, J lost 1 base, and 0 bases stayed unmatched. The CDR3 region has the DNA TGTGCCAGCAGCTTGCGGGGGGGCACAGATACGCAGTATTTT. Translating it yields CASSLRGGTDTQYF. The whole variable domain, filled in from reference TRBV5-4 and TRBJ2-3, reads ETGVTQSPTHLIKTRGQQVTLRCSSQSGHNTVSWYQQALGQGPQFIFQYYREEENGRGNFPPRFSGLQFPNYSSELNVNALELDDSALYLCASSLRGGTDTQYFGPGTRLTVL.

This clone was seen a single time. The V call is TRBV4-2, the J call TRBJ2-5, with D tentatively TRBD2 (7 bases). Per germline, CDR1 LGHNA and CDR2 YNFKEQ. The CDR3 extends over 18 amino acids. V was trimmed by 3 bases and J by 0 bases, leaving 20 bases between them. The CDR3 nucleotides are TGTGCCAGCAGCCAGTTCGATCGAGGGGGGGCGAACCAAGAGACCCAGTACTTC. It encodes CASSQFDRGGANQETQYF.

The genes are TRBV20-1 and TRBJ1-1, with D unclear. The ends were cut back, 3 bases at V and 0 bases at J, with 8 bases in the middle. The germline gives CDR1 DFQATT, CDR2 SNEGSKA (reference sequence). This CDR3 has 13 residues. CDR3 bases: TGCAGTGCTAGTGGCAGGCTGAACACTGAAGCTTTCTTT. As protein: CSASGRLNTEAFF.

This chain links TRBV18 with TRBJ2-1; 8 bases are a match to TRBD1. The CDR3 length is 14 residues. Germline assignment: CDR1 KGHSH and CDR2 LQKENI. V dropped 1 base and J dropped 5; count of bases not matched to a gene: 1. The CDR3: CASSPQTGDNEQFF. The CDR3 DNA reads TGTGCCAGCTCACCACAGACAGGGGACAATGAGCAGTTCTTC.

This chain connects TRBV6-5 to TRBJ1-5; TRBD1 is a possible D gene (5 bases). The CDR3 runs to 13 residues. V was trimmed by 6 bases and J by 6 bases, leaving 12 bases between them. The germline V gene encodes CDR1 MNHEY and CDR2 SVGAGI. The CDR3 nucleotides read TGTGCCAGCAGCCTCAGGGCCAGTCAGCCCCAGCATTTT. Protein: CASSLRASQPQHF.

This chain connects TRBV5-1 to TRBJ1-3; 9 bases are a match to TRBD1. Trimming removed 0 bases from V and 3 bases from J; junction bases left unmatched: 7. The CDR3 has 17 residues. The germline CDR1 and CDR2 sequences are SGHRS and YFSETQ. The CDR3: CASSLVATGGSGNTIYF. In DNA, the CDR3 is TGCGCCAGCAGCTTGGTGGCCACAGGGGGCAGTGGAAACACCATATATTTT.